This passage covers 19 T cell receptor beta chains from one sample sequenced in a study of T cell responses to AZD1222 COVID-19 vaccine. Clones were read by immunoSEQ multiplex PCR, and TCRdb kept only the in-frame ones, dropping some. Altogether roughly 150,000 clones are present, roughly 90% being singletons, with the ten largest covering approximately 1.6%. Specimen: peripheral blood, collected 28 days after the second AZD1222 dose. The origin of the receptors is an adult who received the AZD1222 COVID-19 vaccine.

This clone showed up just a few times. The chain uses TRBV7-3 and TRBJ2-2, with 10 nucleotides matching TRBD2. V shed 5 bases, J shed 4 bases, and the junction held 7 bases outside the gene matches. CDR3 size: 16 residues. Germline V gene data show CDR1 as SGHTA and CDR2 as FQGTGA. The DNA for the CDR3 is TGTGCCAGCAGCCTGCTAGCGGGAGCGTCCACCGGGGAGCTGTTTTTT. Protein product: CASSLLAGASTGELFF.

The V gene is TRBV10-1, the J gene TRBJ2-1, with a tentative D call TRBD2 (6 bases). Germline loops: CDR1 WNHNN, CDR2 SYGVQD (reference sequence). CDR3 length equals 14 residues. Trimming pared 0 bases from V and 4 bases from J, leaving 7 bases between. The DNA of the CDR3 is TGCGCCAGCAGTGAGTCTCGGGAGTACAATGAGCAGTTCTTC. This sequence encodes CASSESREYNEQFF.

This clone was counted only a few times. The chain has TRBV4-1 and TRBJ1-4, with a tentative D call TRBD1 (5 bases). In germline, CDR1 is MGHRA, CDR2 YSYEKL. The CDR3 extends over 16 amino acids. Trimming removed 0 bases from V and 6 bases from J, with 14 bases in between. The CDR3 DNA reads TGCGCCAGCAGCCAAGAAGGCGGAGGGGTGGATGAAAAACTGTTTTTT. Encoded protein: CASSQEGGGVDEKLFF.

The chain uses TRBV6-5 and TRBJ2-7; unclear D gene. The ends were cut back, 7 bases at V and 3 bases at J, with 10 bases in the middle. Germline-derived CDR1 and CDR2 are MNHEY and SVGAGI. The CDR3 is made up of 12 amino acids. CDR3 nucleotide sequence: TGTGCCAGCACCTCGGGCTACTACGAGCAGTACTTC. As protein: CASTSGYYEQYF.

The genes are TRBV19 and TRBJ2-5; 8 bases align to TRBD2. The germline gives CDR1 LNHDA, CDR2 SQIVND (reference sequence). The CDR3 runs to 16 residues. With V trimmed by 5 bases and J by 0 bases, 8 bases remained unmatched. CDR3: CASSPRAGAYQETQYF. DNA for the CDR3: TGTGCCAGTAGTCCTCGAGCGGGGGCCTACCAAGAGACCCAGTACTTC.

The chain uses TRBV5-6 and TRBJ2-7; 9 nucleotides line up with TRBD1. Germline values: CDR1 SGHDT, CDR2 YYEEEE. The J segment lost 5 bases and the V segment lost 4 bases, leaving 10 bases of the junction unmatched. The CDR3 is 15 amino acids. CDR3 protein: CASSLPGQGPNEQYV. The CDR3 DNA follows: TGTGCCAGCAGCCTTCCGGGACAGGGCCCCAACGAGCAGTACGTC.

This clone was counted only a few times. This sequence joins TRBV28 and TRBJ1-1; D unresolved. CDR3 length equals 11 residues. Germline V gene sequence: CDR1 MDHEN, CDR2 SYDVKM. The V end was cut by 7 bases, the J end by 10 bases, with 13 bases between. The CDR3 loop reads CASTARQRAFF. The CDR3, as DNA: TGTGCCAGCACCGCCCGGCAGAGAGCTTTCTTT.

This rearrangement joins TRBV27 to TRBJ2-7; 11 nucleotides match TRBD2. J lost 7 bases, V lost 6 bases, and 2 bases had no gene match. The CDR3 length is 12 residues. Germline CDR1 MNHEY, CDR2 SMNVEV (reference sequence). The CDR3 reads CASSWTSGEQYF. CDR3 nucleotides: TGTGCCAGCAGCTGGACTAGCGGGGAGCAGTACTTC.

The chain carries TRBV19 and TRBJ2-1; D is perhaps TRBD1 or TRBD2 (5 bases each). CDR3 length equals 13 residues. V was cut by 3 bases and J by 8 bases, with 11 bases left in between. Germline V gene data show CDR1 as LNHDA and CDR2 as SQIVND (reference sequence). The CDR3 DNA sequence: TGTGCCAGTAGTATCCGAGGGGCAGATGAGCAGTTCTTC. Amino acid sequence: CASSIRGADEQFF.

This clone was picked up one time. The chain uses TRBV19 and TRBJ1-5, with a possible D match to TRBD1 (5 bases). V lost 0 bases and J lost 5, with 11 bases in between. CDR1 and CDR2 from the germline V gene are LNHDA and SQIVND (reference sequence). CDR3 length: 15 amino acids. CDR3 DNA: TGTGCCAGTAGTATAGATTGGGGGACCCATCAGCCCCAGCATTTT. Amino acids: CASSIDWGTHQPQHF.

V is TRBV5-4 and J is TRBJ1-3; a weak D match, TRBD1 (5 bases). Germline V gives CDR1 SGHNT, CDR2 YYREEE (reference sequence). V lost 4 bases to trimming and J lost 2 bases, with 19 bases between them. The CDR3 covers 17 residues. The CDR3 DNA reads as TGTGCCAGCAGCCTCGCCGGGGGGGGAAAAGCTGGAAACACCATATATTTT. As protein: CASSLAGGGKAGNTIYF.

V is TRBV7-2 and J is TRBJ2-5; D gene uncertain. CDR3 size: 15 residues. Per germline, CDR1 SGHTA and CDR2 FQGNSA. V shed 5 bases and J shed 0 bases, with 13 bases lying between them. This chain's CDR3 is CASSPGPQYQETQYF. In DNA, the CDR3 is TGTGCCAGCAGCCCGGGCCCCCAGTACCAAGAGACCCAGTACTTC.

The chain uses TRBV21-1 and TRBJ1-5; TRBD1, the D gene given by the table, was not confirmed from the DNA. TRBV21-1 is listed as a pseudogene. This CDR3 region has 23 residues. The CDR3 sequence is CASSKVKDNKGQDLTSSNQPQHF. Written as DNA, the CDR3 is TGTGCCAGCAGCAAAGTCAAGGACAATAAAGGACAGGATCTTACTTCAAGCAATCAGCCCCAGCATTTT.

The table lists this clone with a count of one. This chain connects TRBV6-6 to TRBJ1-4, with D maybe TRBD1 (6 bases). CDR1 MNHNY and CDR2 SVGAGI come from the germline V gene (reference sequence). V was trimmed by 6 bases and J by 15 bases, leaving 20 bases between them. The length of the CDR3 is 13 residues. CDR3 bases: TGTGCCAGCAGGTACGCCACAGGGACGTCGTTGTTTTTT. Protein: CASRYATGTSLFF.

This clone appeared a single time. CDR3 coding DNA: TGTGCCAGCAGCCAAGCGTCAGTGAACTATGGCTACACCTTC. Its protein is CASSQASVNYGYTF. The chain has TRBV14 and TRBJ1-2; D gene ambiguous. The germline V gene encodes CDR1 SGHDN and CDR2 FVKESK. V lost 1 base, J lost 2 bases, and 8 bases lay in between. This CDR3 has 14 amino acids.

V and J are TRBV7-2 and TRBJ2-7; D gene ambiguous. CDR1 and CDR2 from the germline V gene are SGHTA and FQGNSA. The CDR3 has 15 residues. V was trimmed by 1 base and J by 2 bases, leaving 12 bases between them. CDR3 sequence reads: CASSLGVSNPYEQYF. CDR3 nucleotides: TGTGCCAGCAGCTTAGGAGTCTCTAATCCCTACGAGCAGTACTTC.

The chain has TRBV6-7 and TRBJ1-3; TRBD1 matches 9 bases. TRBV6-7 is annotated as an ORF whose role is uncertain. The V gene end was trimmed by 10 bases and the J gene end by 5 bases; junction bases not matched to a gene: 12. The CDR3 extends over 15 amino acids. The CDR3 nucleotides are TGTGCCACGAGAGGGGACAGGGCGAATAGAAACACCATATATTTT. Its translation is CATRGDRANRNTIYF.

CDR3 loop: CSASSGTGLNTEAFF. The CDR3 DNA is TGCAGTGCTAGTTCCGGGACAGGGTTGAACACTGAAGCTTTCTTT. The V call is TRBV20-1, the J call TRBJ1-1; 9 bases are shared with TRBD1. Germline CDR1 DFQATT, CDR2 SNEGSKA (reference sequence). The CDR3 is 15 amino acids. The V segment lost 3 bases and the J segment 0 bases; nucleotides outside the gene matches: 5.

The chain uses TRBV5-1 and TRBJ2-1; D gene unclear. V gave up 3 bases and J gave up 0 bases, with 10 bases separating them. Germline CDR1 is SGHRS and CDR2 is YFSETQ. This CDR3 comprises 15 residues. The CDR3 spells CASSYDLASYNEQFF. The CDR3 DNA is TGCGCCAGCAGCTACGATTTAGCCTCCTACAATGAGCAGTTCTTC.